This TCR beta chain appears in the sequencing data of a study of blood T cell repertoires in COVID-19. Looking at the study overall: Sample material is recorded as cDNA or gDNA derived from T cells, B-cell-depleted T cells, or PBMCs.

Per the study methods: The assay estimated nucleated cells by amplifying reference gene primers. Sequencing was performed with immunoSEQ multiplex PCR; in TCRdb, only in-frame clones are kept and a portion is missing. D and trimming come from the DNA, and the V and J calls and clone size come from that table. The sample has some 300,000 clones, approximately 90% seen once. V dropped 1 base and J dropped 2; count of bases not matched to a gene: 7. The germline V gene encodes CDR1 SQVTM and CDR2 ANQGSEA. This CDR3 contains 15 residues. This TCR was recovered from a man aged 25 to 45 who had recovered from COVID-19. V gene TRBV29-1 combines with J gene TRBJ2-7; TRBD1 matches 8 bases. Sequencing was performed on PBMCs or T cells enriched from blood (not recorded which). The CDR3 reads CSVEAPDREAYEQYF. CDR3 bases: TGCAGCGTTGAAGCCCCGGACAGGGAAGCCTACGAGCAGTACTTC.